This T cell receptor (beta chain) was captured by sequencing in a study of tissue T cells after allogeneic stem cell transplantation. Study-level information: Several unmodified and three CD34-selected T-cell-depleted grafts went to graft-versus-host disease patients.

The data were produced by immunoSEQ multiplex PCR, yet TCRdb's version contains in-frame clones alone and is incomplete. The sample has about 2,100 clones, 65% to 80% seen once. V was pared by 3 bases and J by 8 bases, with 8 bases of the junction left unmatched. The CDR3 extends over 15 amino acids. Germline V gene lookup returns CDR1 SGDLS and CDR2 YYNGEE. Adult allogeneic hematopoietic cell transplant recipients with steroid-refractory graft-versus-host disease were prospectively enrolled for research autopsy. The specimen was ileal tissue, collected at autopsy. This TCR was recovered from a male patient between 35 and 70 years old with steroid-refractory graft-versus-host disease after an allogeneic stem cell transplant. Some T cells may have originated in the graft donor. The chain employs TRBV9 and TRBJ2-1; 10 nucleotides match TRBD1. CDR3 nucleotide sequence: TGTGCCAGCAGCGCCCCGGGACAGGGGATAGATGAGCAGTTCTTC. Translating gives CASSAPGQGIDEQFF.